The 2 T cell receptor beta chains below all came from one sample that was sequenced in a study of early T cells in non-severe SARS-CoV-2 infection (dated by TCRdb to the early 2020s). Libraries were made using 5' RACE. The data were produced on a NextSeq 500. The public reads were reanalyzed by TCRdb: fastp trimming at Q25, MiXCR alignment, in-frame beta chains only. Each entry merges the rows of one CDR3 protein and shows their most common DNA and genes. This sample has around 70,000 distinct CDR3 sequences in its table, and roughly 9% of those were observed once. Jointly, the top ten make up 3.2% of the sample. The sequenced sample consisted of whole blood. These receptors were collected from an adult who was a healthcare worker with PCR-confirmed SARS-CoV-2 infection or an uninfected control (not recorded which).

This chain links TRBV7-3 with TRBJ2-1, with D perhaps matching TRBD1 or TRBD2 (6 bases each). This CDR3 has 13 residues. Germline CDR1 is SGHTA and CDR2 is FQGTGA. V was cut by 5 bases and J by 9 bases, with 14 bases left in between. The CDR3 is CASSRGPSFEQFF. CDR3 bases: TGTGCCAGCAGCCGGGGGCCTAGTTTTGAGCAGTTCTTC.

The genes are TRBV12-3 or TRBV12-4 and TRBJ1-5, with D unresolved. V gave up 6 bases and J gave up 1 base, with 10 bases separating them. The CDR3 totals 14 residues. The CDR3 DNA follows: TGTGCCAGCAGCCATATGGACAGCAATCAGCCCCAGCATTTT. This translates into CASSHMDSNQPQHF.